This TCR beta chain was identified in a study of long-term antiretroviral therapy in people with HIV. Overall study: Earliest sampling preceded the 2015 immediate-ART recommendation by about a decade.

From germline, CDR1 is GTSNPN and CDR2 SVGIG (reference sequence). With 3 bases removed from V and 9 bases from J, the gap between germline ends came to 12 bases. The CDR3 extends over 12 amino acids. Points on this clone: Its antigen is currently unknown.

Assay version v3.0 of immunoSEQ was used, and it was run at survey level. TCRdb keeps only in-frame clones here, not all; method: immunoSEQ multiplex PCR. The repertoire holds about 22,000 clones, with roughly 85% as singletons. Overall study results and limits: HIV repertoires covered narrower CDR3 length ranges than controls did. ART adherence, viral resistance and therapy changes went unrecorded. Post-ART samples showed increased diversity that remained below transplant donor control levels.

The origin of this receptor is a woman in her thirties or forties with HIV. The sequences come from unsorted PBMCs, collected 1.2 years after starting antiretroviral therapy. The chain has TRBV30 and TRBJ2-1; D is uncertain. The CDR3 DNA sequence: TGTGCCTGGAGCCTCCAGTTCGCTGAGCAGTTCTTC. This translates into CAWSLQFAEQFF. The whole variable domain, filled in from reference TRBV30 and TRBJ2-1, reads SQTIHQWPATLVQPVGSPLSLECTVEGTSNPNLYWYRQAAGRGLQLLFYSVGIGQISSEVPQNLSASRPQDRQFILSSKKLLLSDSGFYLCAWSLQFAEQFFGPGTRLTVL.